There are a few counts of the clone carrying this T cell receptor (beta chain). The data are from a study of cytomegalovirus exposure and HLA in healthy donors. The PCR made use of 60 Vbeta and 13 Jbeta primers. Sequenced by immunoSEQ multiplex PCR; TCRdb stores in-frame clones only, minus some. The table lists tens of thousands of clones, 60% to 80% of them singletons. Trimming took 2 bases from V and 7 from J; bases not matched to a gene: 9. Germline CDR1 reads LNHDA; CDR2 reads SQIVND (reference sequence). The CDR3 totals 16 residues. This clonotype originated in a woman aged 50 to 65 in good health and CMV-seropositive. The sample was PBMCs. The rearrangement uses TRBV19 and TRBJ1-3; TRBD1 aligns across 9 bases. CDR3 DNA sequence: TGTGCCAGTAGTATACAACCCTGGGACAGGGTTAACACCATATATTTT. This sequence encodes CASSIQPWDRVNTIYF.